The 21 T cell receptor beta chains reported below all come from one sample, sequenced in a study of OX40 agonist ivuxolimab in advanced cancers. The table came from immunoSEQ multiplex PCR; TCRdb's copy has only in-frame clones and leaves some out. The repertoire includes roughly 18,000 clones, roughly 83% of them detected once, and about an eighth sits in the top ten. The sequencing here drew on CD4+ or CD8+ T cells sorted from blood, taken in a trial of the OX40 agonist ivuxolimab. The receptor source for this set is an adult with an advanced solid tumor such as melanoma, head and neck, liver or kidney cancer.

The CDR3 here is CASSLVVSQAGGYTF. The DNA for the CDR3 is TGTGCCAGCAGCTTGGTAGTATCCCAGGCTGGTGGCTACACCTTC. V is TRBV5-6 and J is TRBJ1-2; D not certain. CDR3 length: 15 amino acids. The V end lost 0 bases, the J end lost 7 bases, and 16 bases lay between the germline ends. Germline V gene lookup returns CDR1 SGHDT and CDR2 YYEEEE.

Concerning this clone itself: Distinct nucleotide sequences in the sample also encode this CDR3. The V and J genes are TRBV28 and TRBJ2-7; a possible D gene is TRBD1 (5 bases). The V gene's germline CDR1 is MDHEN and CDR2 SYDVKM. The CDR3 extends over 12 amino acids. V was trimmed by 6 bases and J by 2 bases, leaving 8 bases between them. CDR3 sequence reads: CASRDSPYEQYF. CDR3 sequence (DNA): TGTGCCAGCAGAGACAGTCCCTACGAGCAGTACTTC.

Here the CDR3 DNA reads TGTGCCAGCAGTTACCACAGGGGAGGTGGAGAGACCCAGTACTTC. Translating it yields CASSYHRGGGETQYF. The rearrangement uses TRBV6-5 and TRBJ2-5; possible D gene TRBD1, 7 bases. The CDR3 has 15 residues. Germline V gene lookup returns CDR1 MNHEY and CDR2 SVGAGI. The V end lost 2 bases, the J end lost 4 bases, and 14 bases lay between the germline ends.

This rearrangement joins TRBV7-6 to TRBJ1-1; D is unresolved. Between the trimmed V and J ends, which lost 2 bases and 0 bases, there was a span of 4 bases. From germline, CDR1 is SGHVS and CDR2 FNYEAQ. The CDR3 totals 13 residues. CDR3 nucleotides: TGTGCCAGCAGCTTAAGGCTGAACACTGAAGCTTTCTTT. It is translated as CASSLRLNTEAFF.

The chain recombines TRBV4-3 with TRBJ1-5; D is unresolved. V lost 0 bases to trimming and J lost 6 bases, with 6 bases between them. CDR3 size: 13 residues. CDR1 LGHNA and CDR2 YSLEER come from the germline V gene. The CDR3 reads CASSQDWGQPQHF. CDR3 bases: TGCGCCAGCAGCCAAGATTGGGGTCAGCCCCAGCATTTT.

This rearrangement joins TRBV20-1 to TRBJ1-2; D not certain. This CDR3 has 11 amino acids. Looked up from germline, CDR1 is DFQATT and CDR2 is SNEGSKA (reference sequence). V was clipped by 4 bases and J by 10 bases, with 13 bases between them. In nucleotides, the CDR3 is TGCAGTGCTAAGAGGGATCAGAACTACACCTTC. Encoded protein: CSAKRDQNYTF.

This CDR3 is CASSPTTSRAYNEQFF. The DNA of the CDR3 is TGTGCCAGCAGCCCGACCACTAGCAGAGCCTACAATGAGCAGTTCTTC. The V gene is TRBV7-8, the J gene TRBJ2-1; TRBD2 might be the D (6 bases). V lost 5 bases and J 2 bases, leaving 16 bases between the germline ends. This CDR3 is built from 16 residues. Germline V CDR1 and CDR2: SGHVS, FQNEAQ.

The V and J genes are TRBV19 and TRBJ1-5; D is unresolved. CDR3 length: 16 residues. Germline V gene lookup returns CDR1 LNHDA and CDR2 SQIVND (reference sequence). The V gene lost 3 bases and the J gene lost 3 bases, with 15 bases spanning the gap. The CDR3 loop reads CASSIPATHPNQPQHF. As DNA, the CDR3 is TGTGCCAGTAGTATTCCGGCGACACATCCCAATCAGCCCCAGCATTTT.

This clone has only one observation. This chain uses TRBV28 with TRBJ1-3; no clear D gene. V lost 6 bases and J lost 4, with 16 bases in between. The CDR3 contains 15 residues. Germline lookup yields CDR1 MDHEN and CDR2 SYDVKM. The CDR3 DNA is TGTGCCAGCAGCCGTTCCTGGGCGGGGGGAAACACCATATATTTT. It specifies CASSRSWAGGNTIYF.

CDR3 coding DNA: TGTGCCAGCAGCCAGGGGCTGGATGGCTACACCTTC. Amino acids: CASSQGLDGYTF. The chain recombines TRBV28 with TRBJ1-2, with a possible D match to TRBD1 (6 bases). The V gene's germline CDR1 is MDHEN and CDR2 SYDVKM. Trimming took off 6 bases at V and 6 bases at J, with 11 bases between the two ends. CDR3 length equals 12 residues.

This clone was observed a single time. The chain couples TRBV6-4 to TRBJ2-1, with D uncertain. This CDR3 has 15 residues. Germline V gene data show CDR1 as MRHNA and CDR2 as SNTAGT. The V and J ends lost 4 bases and 0 bases respectively, with 10 bases between them. The CDR3 here is CASSAGRDSYNEQFF. DNA of the CDR3: TGTGCCAGCAGTGCCGGAAGGGACTCCTACAATGAGCAGTTCTTC.

This clone appeared once. The chain has TRBV7-2 and TRBJ2-3; 14 bases are a match to TRBD2. CDR1 and CDR2 (germline): SGHTA, FQGNSA. The CDR3 is 15 residues long. V was pared by 3 bases and J by 9 bases, with 5 bases of the junction left unmatched. The CDR3 reads CASSLGGLAGVTQYF. In DNA, the CDR3 is TGTGCCAGCAGCTTGGGGGGACTAGCGGGGGTCACGCAGTATTTT.

This clone was recorded once. The V and J genes are TRBV5-1 and TRBJ2-4, with TRBD1 matching over 7 bases. The V and J ends lost 4 bases and 0 bases, in that order; junction bases with no gene match: 7. Germline V gene data show CDR1 as SGHRS and CDR2 as YFSETQ. The CDR3 covers 16 residues. The CDR3 protein is CASSQTDRVAKNIQYF. The CDR3 region has the DNA TGCGCCAGCAGCCAAACCGACAGGGTAGCCAAAAACATTCAGTACTTC.

This clone has just a few counts. This sequence joins TRBV7-6 and TRBJ2-5; D possibly uses TRBD1 or TRBD2 (5 bases each). V was trimmed by 5 bases and J by 1 base, leaving 8 bases between them. Germline lookup yields CDR1 SGHVS and CDR2 FNYEAQ. The CDR3 loop spans 13 amino acids. The CDR3 sequence: CASSRGRQETQYF. For the CDR3, the DNA is TGTGCCAGCAGCAGGGGACGCCAAGAGACCCAGTACTTC.

This clone appeared a single time. The rearrangement joins TRBV7-2 to TRBJ1-6; tentatively, D is TRBD1 (5 bases). The CDR3 loop spans 15 amino acids. CDR1 and CDR2 from the germline V gene are SGHTA and FQGNSA. Trimming left V 5 bases short and J 10 bases short, with 18 bases between. The CDR3 nucleotides read TGTGCCAGCAGCCCCGGGGCGCTTGCCCAATCACCCCTCCACTTT. As protein: CASSPGALAQSPLHF.

This sequence joins TRBV6-5 and TRBJ2-1; D possibly matches TRBD1 or TRBD2 (5 bases each). Germline V CDR1 and CDR2: MNHEY, SVGAGI. This CDR3 contains 15 residues. Trimming removed 10 bases from V and 0 bases from J, with 16 bases in between. CDR3 bases: TGTGCCACCCAACCGGGGCGGACCTCCTACAATGAGCAGTTCTTC. It encodes CATQPGRTSYNEQFF.

The chain combines TRBV6-1 with TRBJ2-6; the D gene could be TRBD1 or TRBD2 (7 bases each). This CDR3 is 16 amino acids long. Germline V CDR1 and CDR2: MNHNS, SASEGT. The ends were cut back, 4 bases at V and 1 base at J, with 11 bases in the middle. CDR3 nucleotide sequence: TGTGCCAGCAGTGCCAGGGGGGGGTCTGGGGCCAACGTCCTGACTTTC. Translation: CASSARGGSGANVLTF.

The chain is built from TRBV6-6 and TRBJ2-3; D not certain. Germline V gives CDR1 MNHNY, CDR2 SVGAGI (reference sequence). V dropped 4 bases and J dropped 0 bases, with 14 bases sitting between them. The CDR3 extends over 16 amino acids. CDR3 protein: CASSSTESASTDTQYF. CDR3 DNA sequence: TGTGCCAGCAGTTCCACCGAAAGCGCAAGCACAGATACGCAGTATTTT.

V and J are TRBV28 and TRBJ2-6; D ambiguous. The V gene's germline CDR1 is MDHEN and CDR2 SYDVKM. The V end lost 4 bases, the J end lost 4 bases, and 17 bases lay between the germline ends. This CDR3 region has 17 residues. The CDR3 sequence is CASSSYLRSTGANVLTF. CDR3 sequence (DNA): TGTGCCAGCAGTTCCTATCTACGATCTACGGGGGCCAACGTCCTGACTTTC.

The chain employs TRBV4-1 and TRBJ1-2; unclear D gene. This CDR3 contains 16 residues. Germline V gene data show CDR1 as MGHRA and CDR2 as YSYEKL. V was cut by 0 bases and J by 6 bases, with 17 bases left in between. The CDR3 DNA reads TGCGCCAGCAGCCAAGATGGTTTAGAACGAGTAGATGGCTACACCTTC. Translated, it gives CASSQDGLERVDGYTF.

This CDR3 is CATSRRGNTIYF. CDR3 DNA sequence: TGTGCCACCAGCAGGCGAGGAAACACCATATATTTT. The chain employs TRBV15 and TRBJ1-3; D gene ambiguous. Trimming took off 3 bases at V and 4 bases at J, with 4 bases between the two ends. Looked up from germline, CDR1 is LNHNV and CDR2 is YYDKDF (reference sequence). The CDR3 totals 12 residues.